One sample yielded the 8 T cell receptor beta chains listed below, sequenced in a study of blood T cell repertoires in COVID-19 (TCRdb year 2020). The library was made by the immunoSEQ multiplex PCR assay. TCRdb took this table from immuneACCESS and kept in-frame rearrangements with V and J called. Such tables lack part of the clones; where checked against another copy, unresolved V genes explain under half of the gap, and the rest is unexplained. For this sample the table gives about 200,000 clones, of which over 80% were detected only once. The ten most abundant clones make up approximately 30% of the sample. The sequenced material came from peripheral blood. The receptor source for this set is a man aged 40-49 years with acute or convalescent COVID-19.

The rearrangement joins TRBV10-3 to TRBJ2-7; 7 bases match TRBD1. CDR1 is ENHRY, CDR2 SYGVKD, per germline. This CDR3 is 13 amino acids long. V was pared by 0 bases and J by 6 bases, with 2 bases of the junction left unmatched. The CDR3 DNA sequence: TGTGCCATCAGTGAGTCGACAGGGACCGAGCAGTACTTC. It specifies CAISESTGTEQYF.

The CDR3 coding sequence is TGTGCCAGTAGTCTCACCCCAGTCTCTGGGGCCAACGTCCTGACTTTC. Its protein product is CASSLTPVSGANVLTF. J is TRBJ2-6 and V is TRBV19; D gene unclear. This CDR3 is built from 16 residues. The V gene lost 5 bases and the J gene lost 0 bases, with 11 bases spanning the gap. Germline CDR1 LNHDA, CDR2 SQIVND (reference sequence).

This rearrangement joins TRBV7-3 to TRBJ2-1, with 7 bases that match TRBD2. The germline V gene encodes CDR1 SGHTA and CDR2 FQGTGA. After removal of 4 bases from V and 6 bases from J, the junction contained 3 bases not matched to a gene. This CDR3 has 13 amino acids. The CDR3 DNA reads as TGTGCCAGCAGCTCCGCGGGAGCCAATGAGCAGTTCTTC. Translating it yields CASSSAGANEQFF.

J is TRBJ2-2 and V is TRBV7-2, with a possible D match to TRBD2 (6 bases). The CDR3 sequence is 14 residues long. CDR1 SGHTA and CDR2 FQGNSA come from the germline V gene. V was trimmed by 0 bases and J by 6 bases, leaving 8 bases between them. CDR3: CASSLALAPGELFF. The CDR3 coding sequence is TGTGCCAGCAGCTTAGCACTAGCTCCCGGGGAGCTGTTTTTT.

J is TRBJ2-7 and V is TRBV7-2, with 15 bases fitting TRBD2. The CDR3 runs 15 residues. After removal of 4 bases from V and 10 bases from J, the junction contained 8 bases not matched to a gene. Germline-derived CDR1 and CDR2 are SGHTA and FQGNSA. The CDR3 sequence: CASSWTSGRGEYQYF. For the CDR3, the DNA is TGTGCCAGCAGCTGGACTAGCGGGAGGGGGGAGTATCAGTACTTC.

The chain couples TRBV14 to TRBJ1-4; 10 bases agree with TRBD1. Losses at the gene ends were 2 bases for V and 5 bases for J; bases not matched to a gene: 8. This CDR3 region has 17 residues. The V gene's germline CDR1 is SGHDN and CDR2 FVKESK. This CDR3 is CASSQRPPGQGNEKLFF. The CDR3 DNA reads as TGTGCCAGCAGCCAAAGGCCACCGGGACAGGGGAATGAAAAACTGTTTTTT.

The rearrangement uses TRBV18 and TRBJ2-1; the match to TRBD2 covers 8 bases. The CDR3 sequence is 16 residues long. V shed 3 bases and J 8 bases; nucleotides not matched to a gene: 12. The germline CDR1 and CDR2 sequences are KGHSH and LQKENI. The CDR3 loop reads CASSPLETGGLHEQFF. CDR3 nucleotides: TGTGCCAGCTCACCGTTAGAGACGGGAGGGCTACATGAGCAGTTCTTC.

The chain carries TRBV9 and TRBJ2-3, with 9 bases that match TRBD2. Germline-derived CDR1 and CDR2 are SGDLS and YYNGEE. J was trimmed by 1 base and V by 3 bases; bases with no gene match: 6. The CDR3 is 16 residues long. CDR3: CASSGAQREGTDTQYF. CDR3 in DNA: TGTGCCAGCAGCGGGGCTCAGCGGGAGGGCACAGATACGCAGTATTTT.